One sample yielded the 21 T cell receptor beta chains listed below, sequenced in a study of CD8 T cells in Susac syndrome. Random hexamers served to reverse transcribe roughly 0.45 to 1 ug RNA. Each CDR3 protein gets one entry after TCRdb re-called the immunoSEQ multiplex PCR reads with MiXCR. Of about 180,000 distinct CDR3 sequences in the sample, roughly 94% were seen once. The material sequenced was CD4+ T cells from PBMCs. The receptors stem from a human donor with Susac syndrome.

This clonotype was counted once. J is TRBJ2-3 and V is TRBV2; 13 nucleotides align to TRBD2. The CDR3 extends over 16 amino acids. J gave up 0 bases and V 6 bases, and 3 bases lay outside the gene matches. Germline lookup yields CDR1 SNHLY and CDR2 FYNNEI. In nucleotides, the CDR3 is TGTGCCAGCAGGGGGACTAGCGGGACCAGCACAGATACGCAGTATTTT. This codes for CASRGTSGTSTDTQYF. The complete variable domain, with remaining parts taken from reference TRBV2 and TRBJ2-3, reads EPEVTQTPSHQVTQMGQEVILRCVPISNHLYFYWYRQILGQKVEFLVSFYNNEISEKSEIFDDQFSVERPDGSNFTLKIRSTKLEDSAMYFCASRGTSGTSTDTQYFGPGTRLTVL.

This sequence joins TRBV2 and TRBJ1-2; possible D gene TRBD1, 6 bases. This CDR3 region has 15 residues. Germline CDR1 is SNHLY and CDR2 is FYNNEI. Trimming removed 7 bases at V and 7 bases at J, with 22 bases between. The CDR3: CASNEPGHREAGYTF. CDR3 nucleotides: TGTGCCAGCAACGAGCCGGGACACCGTGAGGCTGGCTACACCTTC. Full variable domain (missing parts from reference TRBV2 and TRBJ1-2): EPEVTQTPSHQVTQMGQEVILRCVPISNHLYFYWYRQILGQKVEFLVSFYNNEISEKSEIFDDQFSVERPDGSNFTLKIRSTKLEDSAMYFCASNEPGHREAGYTFGSGTRLTVV.

CDR3 amino acids: CASRSGTPPSGHGNQPQHF. CDR3 nucleotide sequence: TGTGCCAGCAGGTCCGGGACCCCACCCTCGGGACATGGCAATCAGCCCCAGCATTTT. V is TRBV12-3 or TRBV12-4 and J is TRBJ1-5; D is perhaps TRBD1 (6 bases). Trimming pared 6 bases from V and 2 bases from J, leaving 26 bases between. The CDR3 has 19 amino acids.

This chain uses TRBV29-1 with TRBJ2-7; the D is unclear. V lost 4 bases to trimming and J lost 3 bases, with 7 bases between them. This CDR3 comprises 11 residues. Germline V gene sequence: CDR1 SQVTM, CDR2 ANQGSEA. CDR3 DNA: TGCAGCGTTGTGGGCAGCTACGAGCAGTACTTC. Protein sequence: CSVVGSYEQYF.

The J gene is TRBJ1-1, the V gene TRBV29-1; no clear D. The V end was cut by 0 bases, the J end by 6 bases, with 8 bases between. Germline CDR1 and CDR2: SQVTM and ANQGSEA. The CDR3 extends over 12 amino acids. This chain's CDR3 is CSVEDNRAEAFF. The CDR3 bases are TGCAGCGTTGAAGACAACCGGGCTGAAGCTTTCTTT. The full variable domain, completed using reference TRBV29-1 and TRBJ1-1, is SAVISQKPSRDICQRGTSLTIQCQVDSQVTMMFWYRQQPGQSLTLIATANQGSEATYESGFVIDKFPISRPNLTFSTLTVSNMSPEDSSIYLCSVEDNRAEAFFGQGTRLTVV.

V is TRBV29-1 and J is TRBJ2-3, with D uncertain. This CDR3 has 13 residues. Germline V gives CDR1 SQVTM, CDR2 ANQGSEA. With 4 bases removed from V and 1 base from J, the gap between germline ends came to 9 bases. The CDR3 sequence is CSVVVAGTDTQYF. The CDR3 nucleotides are TGCAGCGTTGTTGTGGCGGGCACAGATACGCAGTATTTT.

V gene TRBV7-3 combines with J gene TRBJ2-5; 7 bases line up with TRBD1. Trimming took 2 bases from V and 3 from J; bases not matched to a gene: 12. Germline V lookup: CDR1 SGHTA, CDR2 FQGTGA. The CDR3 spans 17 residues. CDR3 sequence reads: CASSLRPVWDSKETQYF. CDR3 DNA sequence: TGTGCCAGCAGCTTACGCCCGGTTTGGGACAGCAAAGAGACCCAGTACTTC.

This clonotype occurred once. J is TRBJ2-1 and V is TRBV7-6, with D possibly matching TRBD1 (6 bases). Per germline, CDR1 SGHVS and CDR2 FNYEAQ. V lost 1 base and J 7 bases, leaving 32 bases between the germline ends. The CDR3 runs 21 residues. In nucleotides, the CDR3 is TGTGCCAGCAGCTTAGGTCCCCCTTACTCGAGGTGGGGGCAGGGGTCGAATGAGCAGTTCTTC. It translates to CASSLGPPYSRWGQGSNEQFF.

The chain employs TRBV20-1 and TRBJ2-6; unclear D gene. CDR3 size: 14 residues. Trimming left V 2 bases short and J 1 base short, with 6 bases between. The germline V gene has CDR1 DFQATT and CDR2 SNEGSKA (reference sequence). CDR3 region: CSARKGSGANVLTF. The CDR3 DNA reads TGCAGTGCTAGAAAAGGGTCTGGGGCCAACGTCCTGACTTTC.

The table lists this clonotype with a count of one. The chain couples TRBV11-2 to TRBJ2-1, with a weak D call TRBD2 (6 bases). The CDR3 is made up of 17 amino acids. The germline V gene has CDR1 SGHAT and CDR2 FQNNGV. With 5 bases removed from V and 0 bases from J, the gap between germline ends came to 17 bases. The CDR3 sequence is CASSLAQRADSYNEQFF. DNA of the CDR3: TGTGCCAGCAGCCTCGCCCAGCGGGCCGACTCCTACAATGAGCAGTTCTTC.

In DNA form, the CDR3 reads TGTGCCAGCTCTGACGAGGCAGGGGATCAAGAGACCCAGTACTTC. Translating it yields CASSDEAGDQETQYF. The rearrangement joins TRBV18 to TRBJ2-5; perhaps TRBD1 as D (6 bases). Trimming took off 6 bases at V and 2 bases at J, with 16 bases between the two ends. Germline-derived CDR1 and CDR2 are KGHSH and LQKENI. The CDR3 consists of 15 residues.

CDR3: CASSRGSVEQYF. CDR3 bases: TGTGCCAGCAGCCGGGGCAGCGTGGAGCAGTACTTC. The chain uses TRBV7-2 and TRBJ2-7; either TRBD1 or TRBD2 may supply D (5 bases each). Germline assignment: CDR1 SGHTA and CDR2 FQGNSA. The ends were cut back, 5 bases at V and 7 bases at J, with 12 bases in the middle. The CDR3 extends over 12 amino acids. Filled out from reference TRBV7-2 and TRBJ2-7, the complete variable domain reads GAGVSQSPSNKVTEKGKDVELRCDPISGHTALYWYRQSLGQGLEFLIYFQGNSAPDKSGLPSDRFSAERTGGSVSTLTIQRTQQEDSAVYLCASSRGSVEQYFGPGTRLTVT.

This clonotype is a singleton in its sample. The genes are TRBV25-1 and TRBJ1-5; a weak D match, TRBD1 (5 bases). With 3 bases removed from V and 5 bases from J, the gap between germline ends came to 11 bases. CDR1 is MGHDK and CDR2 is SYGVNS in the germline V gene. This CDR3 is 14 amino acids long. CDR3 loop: CASSDSGTYQPQHF. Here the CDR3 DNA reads TGTGCCAGCAGTGACTCCGGGACCTATCAGCCCCAGCATTTT.

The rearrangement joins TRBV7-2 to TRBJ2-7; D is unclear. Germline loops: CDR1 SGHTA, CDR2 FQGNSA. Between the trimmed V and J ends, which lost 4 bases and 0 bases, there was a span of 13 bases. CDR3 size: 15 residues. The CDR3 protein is CASSSWAGISYEQYF. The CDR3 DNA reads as TGTGCCAGCAGCTCGTGGGCAGGTATCTCCTACGAGCAGTACTTC.

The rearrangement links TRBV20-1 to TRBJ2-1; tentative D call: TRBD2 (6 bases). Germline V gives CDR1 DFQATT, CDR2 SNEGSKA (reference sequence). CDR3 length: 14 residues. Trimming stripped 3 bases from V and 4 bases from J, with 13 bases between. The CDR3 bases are TGCAGTGCTAGGGTTAATAGCGGTTACAATGAGCAGTTCTTC. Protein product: CSARVNSGYNEQFF.

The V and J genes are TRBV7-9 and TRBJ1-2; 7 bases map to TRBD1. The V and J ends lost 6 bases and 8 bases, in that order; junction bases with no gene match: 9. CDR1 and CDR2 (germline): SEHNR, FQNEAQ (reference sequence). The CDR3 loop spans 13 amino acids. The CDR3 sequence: CASSWNRGEGYTF. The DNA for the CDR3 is TGTGCCAGCAGTTGGAACAGGGGTGAGGGCTACACCTTC.

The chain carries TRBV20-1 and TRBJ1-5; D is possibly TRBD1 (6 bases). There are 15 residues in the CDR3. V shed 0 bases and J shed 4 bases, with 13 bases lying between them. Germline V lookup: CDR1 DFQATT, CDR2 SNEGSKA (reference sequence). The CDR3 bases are TGCAGTGCTAGAGACTTCCGGGACACAAATCAGCCCCAGCATTTT. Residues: CSARDFRDTNQPQHF.

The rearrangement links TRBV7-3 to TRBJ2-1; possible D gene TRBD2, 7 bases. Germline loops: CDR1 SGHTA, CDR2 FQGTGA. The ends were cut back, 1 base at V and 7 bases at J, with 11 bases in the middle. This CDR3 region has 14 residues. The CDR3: CASSLRGGRNEQFF. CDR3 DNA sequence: TGTGCCAGCAGCTTAAGGGGGGGCCGGAATGAGCAGTTCTTC.

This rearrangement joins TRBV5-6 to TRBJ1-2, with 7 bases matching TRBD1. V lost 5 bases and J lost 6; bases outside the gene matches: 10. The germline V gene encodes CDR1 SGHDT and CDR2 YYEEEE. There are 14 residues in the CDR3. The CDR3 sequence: CASRSRQGWNGYTF. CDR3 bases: TGTGCCAGCAGGAGCCGACAGGGTTGGAATGGCTACACCTTC.

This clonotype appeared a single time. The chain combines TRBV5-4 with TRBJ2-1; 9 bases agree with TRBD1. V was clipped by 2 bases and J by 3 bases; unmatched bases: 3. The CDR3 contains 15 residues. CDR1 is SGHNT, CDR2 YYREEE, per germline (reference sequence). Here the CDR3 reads CASSLQGASYNEQFF. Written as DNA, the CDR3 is TGTGCCAGCAGCTTACAGGGGGCAAGCTACAATGAGCAGTTCTTC.

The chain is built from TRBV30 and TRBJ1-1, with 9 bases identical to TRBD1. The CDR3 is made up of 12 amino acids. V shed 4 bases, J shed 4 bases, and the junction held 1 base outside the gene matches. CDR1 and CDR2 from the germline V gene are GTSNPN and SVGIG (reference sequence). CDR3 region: CAWNRGPTEAFF. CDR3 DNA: TGTGCCTGGAACAGGGGGCCCACTGAAGCTTTCTTT.